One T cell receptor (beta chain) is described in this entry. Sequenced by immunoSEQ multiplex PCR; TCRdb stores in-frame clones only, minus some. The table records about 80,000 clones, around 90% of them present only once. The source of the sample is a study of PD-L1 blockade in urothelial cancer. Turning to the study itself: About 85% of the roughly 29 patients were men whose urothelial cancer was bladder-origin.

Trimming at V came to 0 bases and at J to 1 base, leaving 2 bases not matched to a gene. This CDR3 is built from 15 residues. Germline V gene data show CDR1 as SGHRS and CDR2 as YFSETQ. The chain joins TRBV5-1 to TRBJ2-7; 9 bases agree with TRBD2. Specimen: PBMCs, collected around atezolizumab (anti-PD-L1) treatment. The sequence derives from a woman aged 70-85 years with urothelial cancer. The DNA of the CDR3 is TGCGCCAGCAGCTTGGAACTAGCGGGTTCCTACGAGCAGTACTTC. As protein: CASSLELAGSYEQYF.